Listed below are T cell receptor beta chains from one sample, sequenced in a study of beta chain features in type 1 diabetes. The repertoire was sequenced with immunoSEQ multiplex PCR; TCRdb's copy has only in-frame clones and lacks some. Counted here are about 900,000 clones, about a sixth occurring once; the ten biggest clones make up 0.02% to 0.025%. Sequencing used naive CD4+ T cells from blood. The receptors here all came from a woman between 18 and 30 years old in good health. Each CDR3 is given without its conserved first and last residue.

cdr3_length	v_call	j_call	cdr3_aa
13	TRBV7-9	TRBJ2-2	ASSLLAGPTGELF
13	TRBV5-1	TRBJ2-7	ASRGAGALSYEQY
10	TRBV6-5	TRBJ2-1	ASSRGATKQF
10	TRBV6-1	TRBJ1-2	ASTGQGVGYT
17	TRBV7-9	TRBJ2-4	ASSLGVTSGGRAKNIQY
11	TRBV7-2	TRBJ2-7	ASSLPSSYEQY
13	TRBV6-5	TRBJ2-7	ASSYSRLPTYEQY
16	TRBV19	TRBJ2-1	ASSPWGLAGVGVNEQF
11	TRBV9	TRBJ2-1	ASSVGQNNEQF
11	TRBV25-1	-	ASGTGSAYEQY
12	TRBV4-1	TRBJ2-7	ASSHPGRSYEQY
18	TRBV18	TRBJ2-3	ASSPPTMRLSTGRVDTQY
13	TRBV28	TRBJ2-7	ASSLPGQGASKQY
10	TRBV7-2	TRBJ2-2	ASSQHTGELF
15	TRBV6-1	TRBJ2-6	ASSESGVGAGANVLT
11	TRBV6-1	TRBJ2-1	ASSEGGYVEQF
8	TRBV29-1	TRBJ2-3	SVEPDPQY
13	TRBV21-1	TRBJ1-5	ASALRGRGTQPQH
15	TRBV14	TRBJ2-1	ASSQEIGRSYHNEQF
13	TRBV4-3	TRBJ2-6	ASSQVISGANVLT